A single sample gave rise to the 5 T cell receptor beta chains below, sequenced in a study of CD8 T cell repertoires and HIV-1 epitope variants. TCRdb keeps only in-frame clones here, not all; method: immunoSEQ multiplex PCR. Found here are fewer than 7,000 clones, approximately 65% of them singletons; the top ten hold roughly 39%. Antigens of these TCRs are unknown. Material for sequencing was cultured CD8+ T cells derived from PBMCs. These receptors all come from a male donor with HIV.

The V gene is TRBV6-5, the J gene TRBJ2-6; possibly TRBD1 for D (6 bases). V was trimmed by 6 bases and J by 2 bases, leaving 11 bases between them. Germline V gene sequence: CDR1 MNHEY, CDR2 SVGAGI. CDR3 size: 15 residues. Here the CDR3 DNA reads TGTGCCAGCAGGAGACAGGCCACTGGGGCCAACGTCCTGACTTTC. It specifies CASRRQATGANVLTF.

V usage is TRBV19 and J usage is TRBJ2-7, with no clear D. With 5 bases removed from V and 4 bases from J, the gap between germline ends came to 12 bases. The CDR3 totals 13 residues. Germline-derived CDR1 and CDR2 are LNHDA and SQIVND (reference sequence). The CDR3 coding sequence is TGTGCCAGTAGTCCCCAGGTCTGGTACGAGCAGTACTTC. It translates to CASSPQVWYEQYF.

Remarks on this clone: An end of the junction differs from the germline gene, which may be a read error. The chain employs TRBV7-7 and TRBJ2-1; D possibly corresponds to TRBD2 (5 bases). Germline-derived CDR1 and CDR2 are SSHAT and FNYEAQ (reference sequence). The length of the CDR3 is 13 residues. The CDR3 nucleotides read TGTGCTAGCAGCCTCGGGATGGGCTGGGAGCAGTTCTTC. It encodes CASSLGMGWEQFF.

The genes are TRBV9 and TRBJ2-1; possibly TRBD2 for D (5 bases). The CDR3 totals 15 residues. From germline, CDR1 is SGDLS and CDR2 YYNGEE. Trimming removed 0 bases at V and 5 bases at J, with 12 bases between. In DNA, the CDR3 is TGTGCCAGCAGCGTAGCGGGGAGTCCTCACAATGAGCAGTTCTTC. Its translation is CASSVAGSPHNEQFF.

The rearrangement uses TRBV27 and TRBJ2-3; 7 bases match TRBD2. The ends lost 6 bases at V and 3 bases at J; junction bases unmatched: 9. The CDR3 runs to 15 residues. Germline V gene lookup returns CDR1 MNHEY and CDR2 SMNVEV (reference sequence). Here the CDR3 reads CASSSGGGGTDTQYF. The DNA for the CDR3 is TGTGCCAGCAGCTCTGGGGGGGGAGGGACAGATACGCAGTATTTT.